This T cell receptor (beta chain) was retrieved from a study of metastatic and nonmetastatic thyroid tumors. Each patient went into thyroid surgery without having received any treatment. CDR1 and CDR2 from the germline V gene are SGHNT and YYREEE (reference sequence). This CDR3 region has 14 residues. V was pared by 3 bases and J by 7 bases, with 9 bases of the junction left unmatched. TCRdb reprocessed the PCR reads via MiXCR. The sample carries 24,000 or so clones, about 20% recorded once. In this sample, this clone turned up many times. The chain joins TRBV5-4 to TRBJ2-7, with 8 bases lining up with TRBD2. The TCR originated in a female donor with papillary thyroid cancer or a benign thyroid nodule (not recorded which). Some clones in this sample may be carry-over from other donors' samples. Sequences were obtained from tumor tissue. The CDR3 nucleotides are TGTGCCAGCAGCTCGAAAGCGGGGGCTCAGGAGCAGTACTTC. Protein product: CASSSKAGAQEQYF.